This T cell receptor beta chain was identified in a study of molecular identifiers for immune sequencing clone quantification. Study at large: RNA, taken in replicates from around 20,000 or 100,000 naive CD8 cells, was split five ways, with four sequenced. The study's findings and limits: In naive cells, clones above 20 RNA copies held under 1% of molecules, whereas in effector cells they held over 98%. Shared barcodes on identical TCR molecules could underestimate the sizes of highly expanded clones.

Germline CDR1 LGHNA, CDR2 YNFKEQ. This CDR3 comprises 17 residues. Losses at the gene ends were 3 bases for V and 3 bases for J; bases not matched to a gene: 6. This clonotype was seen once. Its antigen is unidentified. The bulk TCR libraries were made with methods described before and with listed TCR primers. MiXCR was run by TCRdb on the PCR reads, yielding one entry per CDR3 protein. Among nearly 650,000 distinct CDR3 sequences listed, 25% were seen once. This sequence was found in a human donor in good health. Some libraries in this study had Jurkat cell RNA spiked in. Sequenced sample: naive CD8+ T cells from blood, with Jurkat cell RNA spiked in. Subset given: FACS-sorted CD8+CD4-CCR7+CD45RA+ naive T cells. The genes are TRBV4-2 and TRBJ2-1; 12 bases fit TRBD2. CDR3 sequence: CASSHGRTSGIYNEQFF. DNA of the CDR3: TGTGCCAGCAGCCATGGCAGGACTAGCGGGATCTACAATGAGCAGTTCTTC.